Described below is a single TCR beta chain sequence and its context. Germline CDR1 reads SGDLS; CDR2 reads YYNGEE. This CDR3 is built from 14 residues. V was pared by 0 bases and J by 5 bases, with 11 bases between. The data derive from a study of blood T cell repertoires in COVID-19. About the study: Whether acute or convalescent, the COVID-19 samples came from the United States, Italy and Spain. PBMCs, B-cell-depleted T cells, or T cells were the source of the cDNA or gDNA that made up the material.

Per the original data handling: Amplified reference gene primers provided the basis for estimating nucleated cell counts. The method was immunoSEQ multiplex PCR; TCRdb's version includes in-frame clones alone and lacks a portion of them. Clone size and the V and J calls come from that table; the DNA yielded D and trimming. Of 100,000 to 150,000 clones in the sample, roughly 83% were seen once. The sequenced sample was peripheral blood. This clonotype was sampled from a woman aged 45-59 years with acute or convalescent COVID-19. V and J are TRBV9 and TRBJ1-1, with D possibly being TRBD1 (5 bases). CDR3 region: CASSVVMGGTEAFF. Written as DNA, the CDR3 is TGTGCCAGCAGCGTAGTGATGGGGGGGACTGAAGCTTTCTTT.